What follows are 16 T cell receptor beta chains derived from one specimen sequenced in a study of T cell changes during pregnancy in multiple sclerosis. The data were produced by immunoSEQ multiplex PCR, yet TCRdb's version contains in-frame clones alone and is incomplete. The repertoire holds around 51,000 clones, with roughly 94% as singletons. The material sequenced was CD4+ T cells from peripheral blood mononuclear cells, taken in the second trimester of pregnancy. The receptors stem from a female donor with multiple sclerosis, enrolled in a pregnancy study.

The J gene is TRBJ1-2, the V gene TRBV5-1; 8 bases line up with TRBD1. Germline V gene lookup returns CDR1 SGHRS and CDR2 YFSETQ. The V segment lost 5 bases and the J segment 6 bases; nucleotides outside the gene matches: 9. This CDR3 is built from 14 residues. The CDR3 DNA follows: TGCGCCAGCAGTGCAGGGGGCGGTGGTAATGGCTACACCTTC. The encoded protein is CASSAGGGGNGYTF.

V is TRBV7-2 and J is TRBJ2-7, with 7 bases matching TRBD1. The germline gives CDR1 SGHTA, CDR2 FQGNSA. V shed 3 bases, J shed 0 bases, and the junction held 2 bases outside the gene matches. The CDR3 has 14 amino acids. CDR3 DNA sequence: TGTGCCAGCAGCTTTCGACAGGGCTCCTACGAGCAGTACTTC. Its translation: CASSFRQGSYEQYF.

CDR3 nucleotides: TGTGCCAGCAGCTTAGGGTTTGGCGGGGGGCGTACCTACGAGCAGTACTTC. This gives the protein CASSLGFGGGRTYEQYF. This chain links TRBV7-9 with TRBJ2-7; 8 bases are a match to TRBD2. Trimming cost V 1 base and J 2 bases; bases outside gene matches: 10. Germline lookup yields CDR1 SEHNR and CDR2 FQNEAQ (reference sequence). The CDR3 has 17 residues.

In DNA, the CDR3 is TGTGCCAGCAGCCCCCTCGGGACAGGGGAAGACACAGATACGCAGTATTTT. It specifies CASSPLGTGEDTDTQYF. The chain carries TRBV7-9 and TRBJ2-3; 10 bases are a match to TRBD1. CDR1 is SEHNR and CDR2 is FQNEAQ in the germline V gene (reference sequence). The CDR3 consists of 17 residues. V gave up 5 bases and J gave up 2 bases; unmatched junction bases: 10.

The CDR3 sequence: CASSWTGRGAPTGELFF. CDR3 coding DNA: TGTGCCAGCAGCTGGACTGGGCGGGGGGCACCCACCGGGGAGCTGTTTTTT. The chain recombines TRBV7-2 with TRBJ2-2; TRBD2 matches 8 bases. Trimming cost V 4 bases and J 4 bases; bases outside gene matches: 11. Per the germline V gene, CDR1 is SGHTA and CDR2 is FQGNSA. The CDR3 covers 17 residues.

The CDR3, as DNA: TGTGCCAGCAATGAACCCAGGGGCAACACTGAAGCTTTCTTT. This sequence encodes CASNEPRGNTEAFF. V gene TRBV21-1 combines with J gene TRBJ1-1; no check of the table's D call, TRBD1, against the DNA was made. TRBV21-1 is described as a pseudogene. This CDR3 comprises 14 residues.

J is TRBJ2-2 and V is TRBV7-3; 7 nucleotides match TRBD1. The CDR3 covers 14 residues. V shed 8 bases, J shed 6 bases, and the junction held 9 bases outside the gene matches. The V gene's germline CDR1 is SGHTA and CDR2 FQGTGA. This chain's CDR3 is CASRWDSGSGELFF. DNA of the CDR3: TGTGCCAGCCGCTGGGACAGTGGATCCGGGGAGCTGTTTTTT.

J is TRBJ2-6 and V is TRBV19; no firm D call. Trimming left V 7 bases short and J 1 base short, with 14 bases between. The CDR3 is 16 residues long. From germline, CDR1 is LNHDA and CDR2 SQIVND (reference sequence). The CDR3 region has the DNA TGTGCCAGTAAGAGAATCATTTCGTCTGGGGCCAACGTCCTGACTTTC. Encoded protein: CASKRIISSGANVLTF. The whole variable domain, filled in from reference TRBV19 and TRBJ2-6, reads DGGITQSPKYLFRKEGQNVTLSCEQNLNHDAMYWYRQDPGQGLRLIYYSQIVNDFQKGDIAEGYSVSREKKESFPLTVTSAQKNPTAFYLCASKRIISSGANVLTFGAGSRLTVL.

V and J are TRBV7-2 and TRBJ1-5; D is perhaps TRBD1 (5 bases). There are 14 residues in the CDR3. V was pared by 1 base and J by 5 bases, with 9 bases between. CDR1 SGHTA and CDR2 FQGNSA come from the germline V gene. The CDR3 DNA reads as TGTGCCAGCAGCTTAGAGGCAGGGTATCAGCCCCAGCATTTT. This codes for CASSLEAGYQPQHF.

The rearrangement links TRBV10-3 to TRBJ1-2; 8 bases line up with TRBD1. The V segment lost 0 bases and the J segment 9 bases; nucleotides outside the gene matches: 6. Germline CDR1 and CDR2: ENHRY and SYGVKD. The CDR3 is 14 residues long. DNA for the CDR3: TGTGCCATCAGTGAGTCCGACAGGGGAGAACGCTACACCTTC. This translates into CAISESDRGERYTF.

This clone was observed once. The gene calls are TRBV19 and TRBJ1-4; 9 bases fit TRBD1. Germline V gene lookup returns CDR1 LNHDA and CDR2 SQIVND (reference sequence). Trimming removed 4 bases from V and 2 bases from J; junction bases left unmatched: 5. The CDR3 spans 16 residues. CDR3 coding DNA: TGTGCCAGTAGTAAGACAGGGGGTGCGACTAATGAAAAACTGTTTTTT. Translation: CASSKTGGATNEKLFF.

The chain uses TRBV5-4 and TRBJ1-5; 7 bases align to TRBD1. J gave up 6 bases and V 0 bases, and 6 bases lay outside the gene matches. CDR3 length: 15 residues. The germline V gene has CDR1 SGHNT and CDR2 YYREEE (reference sequence). This CDR3 reads CASSLDRGVGQPQHF. The CDR3 region has the DNA TGTGCCAGCAGCTTGGACAGGGGTGTGGGTCAGCCCCAGCATTTT.

The genes are TRBV11-2 and TRBJ1-3; no definite D call. V was shortened by 3 bases and J by 3 bases, with 3 bases between the two germline ends. This CDR3 comprises 12 residues. CDR1 and CDR2 from the germline V gene are SGHAT and FQNNGV. This CDR3 reads CASSFVGNTIYF. CDR3 in DNA: TGTGCCAGCAGCTTCGTTGGAAACACCATATATTTT.

V gene TRBV5-4 combines with J gene TRBJ1-1, with unresolved D. With 5 bases removed from V and 3 bases from J, the gap between germline ends came to 11 bases. Germline V gives CDR1 SGHNT, CDR2 YYREEE (reference sequence). The CDR3 spans 13 residues. This chain's CDR3 is CASRSLPDTEAFF. Written as DNA, the CDR3 is TGTGCCAGCAGGTCGTTGCCGGACACTGAAGCTTTCTTT.

The V and J genes are TRBV10-3 and TRBJ2-3; maybe TRBD2 (6 bases). Germline CDR1 ENHRY, CDR2 SYGVKD. The ends were cut back, 11 bases at V and 3 bases at J, with 18 bases in the middle. The length of the CDR3 is 14 residues. The CDR3 sequence is CALKGAGRTDTQYF. CDR3 bases: TGTGCCCTCAAAGGGGCGGGGAGGACAGATACGCAGTATTTT.

The chain has TRBV30 and TRBJ1-2; D might be TRBD1 (6 bases). Deletions cut 3 bases from V and 5 bases from J, with 19 bases between. Germline CDR1 and CDR2: GTSNPN and SVGIG (reference sequence). The CDR3 consists of 15 residues. CDR3 residues: CAWRNWGGRGYGYTF. Here the CDR3 DNA reads TGTGCCTGGAGGAATTGGGGGGGGCGAGGGTATGGCTACACCTTC.